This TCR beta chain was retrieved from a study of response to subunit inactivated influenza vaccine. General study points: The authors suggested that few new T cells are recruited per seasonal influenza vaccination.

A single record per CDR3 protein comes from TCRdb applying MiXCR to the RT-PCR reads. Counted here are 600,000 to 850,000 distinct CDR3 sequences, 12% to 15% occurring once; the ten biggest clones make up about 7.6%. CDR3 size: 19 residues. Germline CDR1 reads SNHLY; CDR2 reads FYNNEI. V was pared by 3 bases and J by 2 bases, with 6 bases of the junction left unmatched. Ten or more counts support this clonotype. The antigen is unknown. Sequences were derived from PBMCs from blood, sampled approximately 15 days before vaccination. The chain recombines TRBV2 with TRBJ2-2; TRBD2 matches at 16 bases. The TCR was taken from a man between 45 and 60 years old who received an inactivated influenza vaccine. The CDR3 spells CASSDGTSGRAFNTGELFF. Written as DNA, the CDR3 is TGTGCCAGCAGTGACGGGACTAGCGGGAGGGCCTTTAACACCGGGGAGCTGTTTTTT.